This T cell receptor (beta chain) was captured by sequencing in a study of T cell changes during pregnancy in multiple sclerosis. CDR3 length: 13 residues. V was shortened by 5 bases and J by 2 bases, with 9 bases between the two germline ends. The germline CDR1 and CDR2 sequences are SGHVS and FQNEAQ. Profiled with immunoSEQ multiplex PCR; TCRdb holds only in-frame clones, not every one. This table holds 69,000 or so clones, 91% found once. This chain links TRBV7-8 with TRBJ1-1; weak D call: TRBD1 (5 bases). The starting material was CD4+ T cells from peripheral blood mononuclear cells, obtained in the third trimester of pregnancy. The origin of this receptor is a female donor in good health, enrolled as a control in a pregnancy study. The DNA of the CDR3 is TGTGCCAGCAGCCCGCAGGGTAACACTGAAGCTTTCTTT. Its protein product is CASSPQGNTEAFF. The full variable domain, in which reference TRBV7-8 and TRBJ1-1 provide the parts outside the CDR3, is GAGVSQSPRYKVAKRGQDVALRCDPISGHVSLFWYQQALGQGPEFLTYFQNEAQLDKSGLPSDRFFAERPEGSVSTLKIQRTQQEDSAVYLCASSPQGNTEAFFGQGTRLTVV.